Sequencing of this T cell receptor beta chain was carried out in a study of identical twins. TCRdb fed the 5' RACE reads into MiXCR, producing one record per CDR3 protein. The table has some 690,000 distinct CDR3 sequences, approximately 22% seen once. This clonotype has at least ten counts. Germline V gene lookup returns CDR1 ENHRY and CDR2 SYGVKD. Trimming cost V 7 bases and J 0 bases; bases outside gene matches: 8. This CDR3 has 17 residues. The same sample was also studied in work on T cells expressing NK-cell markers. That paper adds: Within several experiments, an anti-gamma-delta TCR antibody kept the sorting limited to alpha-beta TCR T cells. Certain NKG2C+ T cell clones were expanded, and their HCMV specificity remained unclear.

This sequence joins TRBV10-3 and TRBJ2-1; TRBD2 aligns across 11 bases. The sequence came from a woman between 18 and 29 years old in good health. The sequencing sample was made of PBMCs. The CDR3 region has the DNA TGTGCCATCAAGGGACTAGCGGCAGACAGCTCCTACAATGAGCAGTTCTTC. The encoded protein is CAIKGLAADSSYNEQFF.